This TCR beta chain was profiled in a study of blood T cells in healthy people across ages. This CDR3 spans 13 amino acids. Germline lookup yields CDR1 SNHLY and CDR2 FYNNEI. V shed 3 bases and J shed 1 base, with 5 bases lying between them. It was with a sample-barcoded 5' primer and a J-beta primer mix that a second PCR of about 7 to 12 cycles was run. TCRdb re-called the 5' RACE reads through MiXCR, storing one row per CDR3 protein. The table shows 1.2 million to 1.5 million distinct CDR3 sequences, with around 59% occurring only once. Source material: blood. V usage is TRBV2 and J usage is TRBJ2-3; D gene ambiguous. This TCR was sampled from a man aged 18 to 30 in good health. The CDR3 DNA follows: TGTGCCAGCAGTGACGAGGGCACAGATACGCAGTATTTT. Protein: CASSDEGTDTQYF.